Detailed here is one TCR beta chain. The entry originates in a study of blood T cells in healthy people across ages. Using a J-beta primer mix together with a sample-barcoded 5' primer, a second PCR was run for 7 to 11 cycles. TCRdb reanalysed the 5' RACE reads using MiXCR and keeps one entry per CDR3 protein. The top ten clones hold approximately 22% of a sample with 1,800,000 or so distinct CDR3 sequences, roughly two fifths of them seen once. The CDR3 has 13 amino acids. Germline CDR1 is SGHDN and CDR2 is FVKESK. The junction had 5 bases not matched to a gene; V was cut back by 8 bases and J by 5 bases.

V is TRBV14 and J is TRBJ2-1; 8 bases are a match to TRBD1. The TCR was taken from a human donor in good health. Sequenced: blood. The CDR3 here is CASRDRINNEQFF. CDR3 nucleotides: TGTGCCAGCCGGGACAGGATCAACAATGAGCAGTTCTTC.